Sequencing of this T cell receptor (beta chain) was carried out in a study of cytomegalovirus exposure and HLA in healthy donors. At the level of the study: Earlier, approximately 180 million T cells were analyzed, and about 100 million unique TCR beta sequences were found among them. Among about 400 genotyped donors, 65% to 90% fell in the Caucasian-associated ancestry cluster.

Points on this clone: This sample also contains other DNA sequences that code for the same CDR3.

PCR involved 60 Vbeta and 13 Jbeta primers. Measured with immunoSEQ multiplex PCR; TCRdb has only the in-frame clones, and not every one. The sample has tens of thousands of clones, around 64% seen once; the top ten hold 2.3%. Donors had nominal health at sampling but likely had unrecorded immune exposures. V was shortened by 0 bases and J by 0 bases, with 11 bases between the two germline ends. CDR3 size: 17 residues. Germline CDR1 reads LGHNA; CDR2 reads YSLEER. Sequencing was done on a sample of PBMCs. The chain uses TRBV4-3 and TRBJ1-4; D unresolved. This TCR was sampled from a human donor in good health. For the CDR3, the DNA is TGCGCCAGCAGCCAAGATAGTCGGGGAGCAACTAATGAAAAACTGTTTTTT. Encoded protein: CASSQDSRGATNEKLFF.